The 10 T cell receptor beta chains below come from one sample, sequenced in a study of T-cell reconstitution after alpha-beta-depleted transplantation in children. Unique molecular identifiers were used to barcode this TCRbeta library. One entry per CDR3 protein results from TCRdb running MiXCR on the PCR reads. The sample carries more than 400,000 distinct CDR3 sequences, approximately 10% recorded once. This material consisted of PBMCs, mostly from graft donor cells, taken 180 days after TCRalphabeta/CD19-depleted stem cell transplant. Receptors were obtained from a female patient aged 2-15 years who had a stem cell transplant for aplastic anemia, so the T cells may come from the graft donor.

This clonotype was detected only a few times. The CDR3 nucleotides read TGCAGCGTTCAACCGAGGACAGCTGGAAACACCATATATTTT. As protein: CSVQPRTAGNTIYF. The V gene is TRBV29-1, the J gene TRBJ1-3; D is perhaps TRBD1 (6 bases). The CDR3 extends over 14 amino acids. Trimming pared 5 bases from V and 2 bases from J, leaving 13 bases between. CDR1 SQVTM and CDR2 ANQGSEA come from the germline V gene.

The V gene is TRBV5-4, the J gene TRBJ2-6; 14 positions agree with TRBD2. Germline trimming cut 3 bases from V and 4 bases from J; bases unmatched to any gene: 12. The CDR3 has 20 amino acids. In germline, CDR1 is SGHNT, CDR2 YYREEE (reference sequence). Here the CDR3 reads CASSYGTSGRRWCGANVLTF. CDR3 coding DNA: TGTGCCAGCAGCTACGGGACTAGCGGGAGAAGGTGGTGCGGGGCCAACGTCCTGACTTTC.

This chain connects TRBV6-2 or TRBV6-3 to TRBJ1-4; D unclear. Germline V gene lookup returns CDR1 MNHEY and CDR2 SVGEGT. V was clipped by 0 bases and J by 0 bases, with 17 bases between them. This CDR3 contains 19 residues. The CDR3 loop is CASSYSSKGFTPTNEKLFF. As DNA, the CDR3 is TGTGCCAGCAGTTACTCGTCCAAGGGATTTACTCCAACTAATGAAAAACTGTTTTTT.

The V and J genes are TRBV28 and TRBJ1-1; no clear D. The length of the CDR3 is 14 residues. Trimming removed 4 bases at V and 6 bases at J, with 15 bases between. The germline V gene encodes CDR1 MDHEN and CDR2 SYDVKM. The CDR3 DNA is TGTGCCAGCAGTTCAAGATCTAGGGCCCCTGAAGCTTTCTTT. This sequence encodes CASSSRSRAPEAFF.

The rearrangement links TRBV12-3 or TRBV12-4 to TRBJ2-2; TRBD2 is a possible D gene (5 bases). Trimming left V 2 bases short and J 1 base short, with 11 bases between. The CDR3 consists of 16 residues. CDR3 nucleotide sequence: TGTGCCAGCAGTTTAACGGGAACTGTGAACACCGGGGAGCTGTTTTTT. Translated: CASSLTGTVNTGELFF.

The chain recombines TRBV10-3 with TRBJ2-7; possibly TRBD1 for D (5 bases). The CDR3 is 13 amino acids. Germline assignment: CDR1 ENHRY and CDR2 SYGVKD. Trimming pared 2 bases from V and 3 bases from J, leaving 8 bases between. CDR3 sequence: CAISEGARYEQYF. CDR3 bases: TGTGCCATCAGTGAGGGGGCGCGCTACGAGCAGTACTTC.

This clonotype occurred many times. The gene calls are TRBV28 and TRBJ2-1, with 12 nucleotides matching TRBD2. Germline V CDR1 and CDR2: MDHEN, SYDVKM. V lost 6 bases, J lost 7 bases, and 4 bases stayed unmatched. The CDR3 sequence is 14 residues long. The CDR3 here is CASRLAGGGNEQFF. CDR3 in DNA: TGTGCCAGCAGACTAGCGGGAGGAGGAAATGAGCAGTTCTTC. The variable domain in full, completed from reference TRBV28 and TRBJ2-1, reads DVKVTQSSRYLVKRTGEKVFLECVQDMDHENMFWYRQDPGLGLRLIYFSYDVKMKEKGDIPEGYSVSREKKERFSLILESASTNQTSMYLCASRLAGGGNEQFFGPGTRLTVL.

This clonotype was detected only a few times. This chain uses TRBV20-1 with TRBJ1-4; unclear D gene. The V end lost 0 bases, the J end lost 4 bases, and 0 bases lay between the germline ends. The CDR3 sequence is 11 residues long. Germline V lookup: CDR1 DFQATT, CDR2 SNEGSKA (reference sequence). CDR3 bases: TGCAGTGCTAGAGATAATGAAAAACTGTTTTTT. Its protein product is CSARDNEKLFF.

In this sample, this clonotype turned up many times. The chain recombines TRBV14 with TRBJ2-7; D is possibly TRBD1 (6 bases). V lost 3 bases to trimming and J lost 3 bases, with 9 bases between them. Germline-derived CDR1 and CDR2 are SGHDN and FVKESK. The CDR3 runs to 13 residues. The DNA for the CDR3 is TGTGCCAGCAGCCAGGGACAATACTACGAGCAGTACTTC. Protein sequence: CASSQGQYYEQYF.

J is TRBJ2-1 and V is TRBV5-5; TRBD2 matches 13 bases. V lost 0 bases, J lost 9 bases, and 9 bases stayed unmatched. The CDR3 is 17 amino acids. CDR1 is SGHKS and CDR2 is YYEKEE in the germline V gene (reference sequence). The DNA of the CDR3 is TGTGCCAGCAGCTTGGGACTAGCGGGGGGAAAAAGGGGTGAGCAGTTCTTC. This codes for CASSLGLAGGKRGEQFF.